One sample yielded the 12 T cell receptor beta chains listed below, sequenced in a study of blood T cell repertoires in COVID-19. Profiling relied on immunoSEQ multiplex PCR, and the TCRdb table lists in-frame clones only, not all of them. The profile shows 250,000 or so clones, under 90% of them singletons. The specimen sequenced was PBMCs or T cells enriched from blood (not recorded which). These receptors were collected from a man between 60 and 75 years old who had recovered from COVID-19.

V is TRBV5-6 and J is TRBJ1-3, with D unclear. The CDR3 has 16 residues. Trimming cost V 0 bases and J 0 bases, with 10 bases left between them. CDR1 is SGHDT and CDR2 is YYEEEE in the germline V gene. The CDR3 protein is CASSLGHQSSGNTIYF. CDR3 bases: TGTGCCAGCAGCTTGGGACACCAGAGCTCTGGAAACACCATATATTTT.

This rearrangement joins TRBV4-3 to TRBJ2-7; maybe TRBD2 (6 bases). CDR3 size: 18 residues. Germline V gene lookup returns CDR1 LGHNA and CDR2 YSLEER. V lost 0 bases to trimming and J lost 0 bases, with 18 bases between them. CDR3 protein: CASSQDIWGGVSSYEQYF. The CDR3 bases are TGCGCCAGCAGCCAAGATATCTGGGGCGGGGTAAGCTCCTACGAGCAGTACTTC.

This rearrangement joins TRBV12-3 or TRBV12-4 to TRBJ2-2; tentative D call: TRBD1 (5 bases). V lost 6 bases, J lost 2 bases, and 7 bases lay in between. The CDR3 contains 13 residues. Here the CDR3 DNA reads TGTGCCAGCAGAGGGGCTAACACCGGGGAGCTGTTTTTT. Translation gives CASRGANTGELFF.

V gene TRBV21-1 combines with J gene TRBJ1-1; the table gives TRBD1 as D, unverified against the DNA. TRBV21-1 is a known pseudogene. CDR3 size: 14 residues. CDR3 residues: CASSKKKGWVLAFF. The CDR3 nucleotides are TGTGCCAGCAGCAAAAAGAAGGGGTGGGTGTTGGCTTTCTTT.

The V call is TRBV6-1, the J call TRBJ2-1; 7 bases line up with TRBD1. Germline CDR1 is MNHNS and CDR2 is SASEGT. CDR3 length equals 14 residues. After removal of 1 base from V and 15 bases from J, the junction contained 12 bases not matched to a gene. CDR3 DNA sequence: TGTGCCAGCAGTGAAGAATTAATAAGTTGGGACAGGTTCTTC. Protein sequence: CASSEELISWDRFF.

The V call is TRBV9, the J call TRBJ1-2, with TRBD1 identical over 11 bases. Germline CDR1 and CDR2: SGDLS and YYNGEE. The CDR3 extends over 14 amino acids. J was trimmed by 8 bases and V by 0 bases; bases with no gene match: 3. The CDR3 DNA reads as TGTGCCAGCAGCGTAGGGACAGGGGGCGGAGGCTACACCTTC. This sequence encodes CASSVGTGGGGYTF.

The V call is TRBV6-5, the J call TRBJ1-4; 8 nucleotides line up with TRBD1. Germline V gene lookup returns CDR1 MNHEY and CDR2 SVGAGI. This CDR3 spans 15 amino acids. V was clipped by 7 bases and J by 10 bases; unmatched bases: 14. The CDR3 here is CASTRTQQGVGKLFF. The CDR3 DNA reads TGTGCCAGCACCCGAACGCAACAGGGGGTAGGAAAACTGTTTTTT.

This clone was seen more than once but under ten times. V usage is TRBV27 and J usage is TRBJ1-6, with D unclear. Deletions cut 5 bases from V and 6 bases from J, with 11 bases between. This CDR3 is built from 14 residues. Germline loops: CDR1 MNHEY, CDR2 SMNVEV (reference sequence). This CDR3 reads CASSSRVSNSPLHF. As DNA, the CDR3 is TGTGCCAGCAGTAGTCGAGTGTCTAATTCACCCCTCCACTTT.

This clone was counted many times. V gene TRBV21-1 combines with J gene TRBJ2-7; no DNA check was done on the table's D call, TRBD1. TRBV21-1 is annotated as a pseudogene. The CDR3 runs 12 residues. The CDR3 spells CASSKDTYEQYF. For the CDR3, the DNA is TGTGCCAGCAGCAAAGACACCTACGAGCAGTACTTC.

This chain joins TRBV7-6 and TRBJ2-1; 7 bases map to TRBD1. The V and J ends lost 8 bases and 5 bases, in that order; junction bases with no gene match: 9. There are 14 residues in the CDR3. Germline CDR1 SGHVS, CDR2 FNYEAQ. DNA for the CDR3: TGTGCCAGCGCGACAGGGACCTTCCACAATGAGCAGTTCTTC. It yields the protein CASATGTFHNEQFF.

The sample holds a few counts of this clone. V is TRBV3-1 (or the pseudogene TRBV3-2) and J is TRBJ1-1; D not resolved. V lost 5 bases and J 5 bases, leaving 12 bases between the germline ends. CDR3 length: 13 amino acids. Germline V gene sequence: CDR1 LGHDT, CDR2 YNNKEL (reference sequence). The CDR3 DNA reads as TGTGCCAGCAGCAGTGGCGGAGAAACTGAAGCTTTCTTT. Its protein is CASSSGGETEAFF.

This clone was recorded a few times. This chain uses TRBV6-2 or TRBV6-3 with TRBJ2-7; 11 bases map to TRBD1. With V trimmed by 6 bases and J by 2 bases, 3 bases remained unmatched. This CDR3 is 14 amino acids long. CDR1 is MNHEY, CDR2 SVGEGT, per germline. CDR3 sequence (DNA): TGTGCCAGCAGCCAGGGACAGGGGGCCTACGAGCAGTACTTC. Protein sequence: CASSQGQGAYEQYF.